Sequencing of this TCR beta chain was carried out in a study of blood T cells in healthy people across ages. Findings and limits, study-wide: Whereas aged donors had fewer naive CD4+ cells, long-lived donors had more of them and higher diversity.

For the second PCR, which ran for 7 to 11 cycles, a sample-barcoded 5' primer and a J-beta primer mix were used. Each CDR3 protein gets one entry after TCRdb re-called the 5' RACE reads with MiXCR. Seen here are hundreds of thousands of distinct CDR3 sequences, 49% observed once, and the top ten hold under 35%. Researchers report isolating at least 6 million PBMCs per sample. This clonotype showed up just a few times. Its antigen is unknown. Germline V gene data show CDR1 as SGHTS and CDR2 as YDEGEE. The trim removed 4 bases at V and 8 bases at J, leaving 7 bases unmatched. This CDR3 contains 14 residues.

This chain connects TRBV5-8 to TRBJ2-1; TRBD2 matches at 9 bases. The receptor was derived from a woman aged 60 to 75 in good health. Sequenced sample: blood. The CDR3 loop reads CASSRLAGWYEQFF. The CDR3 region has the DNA TGTGCCAGCAGCAGGCTAGCGGGATGGTATGAGCAGTTCTTC. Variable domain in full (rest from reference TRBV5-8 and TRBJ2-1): EAGVTQSPTHLIKTRGQQATLRCSPISGHTSVYWYQQALGLGLQFLLWYDEGEERNRGNFPPRFSGRQFPNYSSELNVNALELEDSALYLCASSRLAGWYEQFFGPGTRLTVL.